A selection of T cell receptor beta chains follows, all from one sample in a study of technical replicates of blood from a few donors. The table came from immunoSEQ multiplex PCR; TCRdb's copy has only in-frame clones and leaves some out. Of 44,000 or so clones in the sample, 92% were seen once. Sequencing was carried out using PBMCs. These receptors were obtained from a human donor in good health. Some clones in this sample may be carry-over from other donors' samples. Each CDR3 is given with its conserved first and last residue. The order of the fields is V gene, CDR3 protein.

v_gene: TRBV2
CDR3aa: CASSALRQLSGANVLTF

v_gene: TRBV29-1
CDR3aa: CSVVQGGETQYF

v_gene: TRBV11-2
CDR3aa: CASSSDRVRGEAFF

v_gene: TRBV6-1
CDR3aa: CASSGLDRGSNQPQHF

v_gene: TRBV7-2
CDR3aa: CASSPRTSGVIGQYF

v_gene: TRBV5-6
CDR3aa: CASSLAGVIPEAFF

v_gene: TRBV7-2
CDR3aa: CASSTTGFSGNTIYF

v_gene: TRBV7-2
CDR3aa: CASSFVRSTEAFF

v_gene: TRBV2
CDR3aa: CASSQNYEQYF

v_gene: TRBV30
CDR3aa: CAWRDRGGETQYF

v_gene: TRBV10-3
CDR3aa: CATWTSGTRETQYF

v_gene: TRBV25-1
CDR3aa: CANQTGAKRPYGYTF

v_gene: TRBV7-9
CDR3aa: CASSFNQGGGNQPQHF

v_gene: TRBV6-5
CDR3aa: CASKGRQGGNSPLHF

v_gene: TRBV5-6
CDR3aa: CASSFGGEIETQYF

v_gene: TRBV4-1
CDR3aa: CASSQVAGTPTDTQYF

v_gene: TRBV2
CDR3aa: CASSSQGPIYGYTF

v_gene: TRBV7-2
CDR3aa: CALRQGAYGYTF

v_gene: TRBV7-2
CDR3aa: CASRPKATGTGGHNEQFF

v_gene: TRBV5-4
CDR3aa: CASSFWTSGDEQYF

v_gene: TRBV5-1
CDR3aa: CASSVLAGVGGELFF

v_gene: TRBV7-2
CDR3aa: CASGPGSMDTQYF

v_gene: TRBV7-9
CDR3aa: CASSLVSGTGAETQYF

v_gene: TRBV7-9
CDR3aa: CASSRGEDNSPLHF

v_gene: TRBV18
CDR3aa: CASSPGAKQGATEAFF

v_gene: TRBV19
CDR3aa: CASSIVRTGGLPQHF

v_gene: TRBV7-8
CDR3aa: CASSLVQGAVEAFF

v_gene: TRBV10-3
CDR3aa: CAISGGGGGTDTQYF

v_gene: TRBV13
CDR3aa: CASSRYQETQYF

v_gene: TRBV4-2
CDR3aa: CASSQERTSGPYEQYF

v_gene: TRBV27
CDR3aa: CASSPLRGNSYEQYF

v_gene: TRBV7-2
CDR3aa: CASSPYRDGPPLHF

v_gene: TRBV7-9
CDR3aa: CASSRQGRQTQYF

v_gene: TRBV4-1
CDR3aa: CASSQPGQNQYNEQFF

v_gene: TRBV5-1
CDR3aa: CASRTRQDNSPLHF

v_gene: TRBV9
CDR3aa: CASSWAGSTDTQYF

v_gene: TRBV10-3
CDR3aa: CAISGGLDNEQFF

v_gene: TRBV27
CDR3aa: CASKAGPEVGETQYF

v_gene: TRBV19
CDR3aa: CATTGLYSNQPQHF

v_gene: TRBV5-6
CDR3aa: CASSFRTSGSLSGANVLTF

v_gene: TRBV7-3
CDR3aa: CASSSGTQETQYF

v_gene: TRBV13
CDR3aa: CASSLFPGNSPLHF

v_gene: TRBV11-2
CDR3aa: CASSYLAGGRTGELFF

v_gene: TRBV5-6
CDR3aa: CASILGQGEEKLFF

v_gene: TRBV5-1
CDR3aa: CASSPQGARNSPLHF